Given below is one T cell receptor beta chain in context. Its specificity is unknown. With 4 bases removed from V and 4 bases from J, the gap between germline ends came to 22 bases. The CDR3 loop spans 17 amino acids. Germline CDR1 and CDR2: MGHRA and YSYEKL. TCRdb's copy holds only in-frame clones and misses some; the assay was immunoSEQ multiplex PCR. In the table there are over a million clones, roughly 96% of which are singletons. HIV-negative, healthy adults without recent acute infections or vaccinations were the donors. Splitting of CD4+ cells produced CD45RA+ naive and CD45RA-negative memory subsets. This sample was taken from a study of shared clonotypes between healthy human individuals. Whole-study results and caveats: Despite large depth, sorted-subset datasets appeared incompletely sequenced. Genetic and exposure-history diversity was limited by the small donor number.

The sequencing sample was made of naive CD4+ T cells sorted from blood. Subset: CD45RA+ positively selected. The chain is built from TRBV4-1 and TRBJ1-2, with D maybe TRBD1 (6 bases). This receptor was obtained from a man aged 25-45 years in good health. Here the CDR3 reads CASSPISTGGNLYGYTF. The CDR3 DNA sequence: TGCGCCAGCAGCCCTATCTCCACTGGGGGCAATCTCTATGGCTACACCTTC.